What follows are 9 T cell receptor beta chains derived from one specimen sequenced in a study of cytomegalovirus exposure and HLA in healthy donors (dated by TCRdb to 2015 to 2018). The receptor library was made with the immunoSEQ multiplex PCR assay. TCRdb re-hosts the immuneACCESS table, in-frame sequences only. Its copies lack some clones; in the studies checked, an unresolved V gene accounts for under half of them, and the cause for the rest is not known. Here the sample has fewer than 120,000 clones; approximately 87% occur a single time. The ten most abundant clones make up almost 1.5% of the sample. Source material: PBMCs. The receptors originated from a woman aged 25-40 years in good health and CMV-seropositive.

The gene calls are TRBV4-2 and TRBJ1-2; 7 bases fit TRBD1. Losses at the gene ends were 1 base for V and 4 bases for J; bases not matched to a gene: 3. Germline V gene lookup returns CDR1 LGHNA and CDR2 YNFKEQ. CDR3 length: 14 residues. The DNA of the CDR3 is TGTGCCAGCAGCCAAGGGGGACAGCTCTATGGCTACACCTTC. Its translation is CASSQGGQLYGYTF.

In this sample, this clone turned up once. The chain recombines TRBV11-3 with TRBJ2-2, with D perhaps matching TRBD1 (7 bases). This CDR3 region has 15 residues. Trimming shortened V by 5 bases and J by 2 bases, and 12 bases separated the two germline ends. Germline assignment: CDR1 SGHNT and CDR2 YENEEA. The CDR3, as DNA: TGTGCCAGCAGCCCCCAGGGGGGAAACACCGGGGAGCTGTTTTTT. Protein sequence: CASSPQGGNTGELFF.

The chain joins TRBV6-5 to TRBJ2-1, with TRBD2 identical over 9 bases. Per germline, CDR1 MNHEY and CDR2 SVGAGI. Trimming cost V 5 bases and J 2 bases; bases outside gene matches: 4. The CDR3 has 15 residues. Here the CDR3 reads CASSQLAGTYNEQFF. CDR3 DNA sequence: TGTGCCAGCAGTCAGCTAGCGGGAACCTACAATGAGCAGTTCTTC.

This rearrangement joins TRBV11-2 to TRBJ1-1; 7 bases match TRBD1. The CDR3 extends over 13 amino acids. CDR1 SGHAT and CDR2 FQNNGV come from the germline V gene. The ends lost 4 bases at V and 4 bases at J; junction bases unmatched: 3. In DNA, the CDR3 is TGTGCCAGCAGCTCCAGGGGGATCACTGAAGCTTTCTTT. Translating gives CASSSRGITEAFF. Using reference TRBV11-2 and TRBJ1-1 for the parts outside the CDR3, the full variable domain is EAGVAQSPRYKIIEKRQSVAFWCNPISGHATLYWYQQILGQGPKLLIQFQNNGVVDDSQLPKDRFSAERLKGVDSTLKIQPAKLEDSAVYLCASSSRGITEAFFGQGTRLTVV.

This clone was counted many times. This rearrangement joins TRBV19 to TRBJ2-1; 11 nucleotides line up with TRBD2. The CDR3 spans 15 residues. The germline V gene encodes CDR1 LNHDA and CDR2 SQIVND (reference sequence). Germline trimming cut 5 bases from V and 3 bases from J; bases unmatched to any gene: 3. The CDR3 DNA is TGTGCCAGTAGTCAGACTAGCGGGGACTACAATGAGCAGTTCTTC. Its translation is CASSQTSGDYNEQFF.

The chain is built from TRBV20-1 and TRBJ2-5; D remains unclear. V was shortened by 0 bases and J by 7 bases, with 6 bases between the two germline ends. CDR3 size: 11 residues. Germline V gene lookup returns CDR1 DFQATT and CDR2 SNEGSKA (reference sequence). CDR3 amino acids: CSARDRGTQYF. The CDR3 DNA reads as TGCAGTGCTAGAGATCGCGGGACCCAGTACTTC.

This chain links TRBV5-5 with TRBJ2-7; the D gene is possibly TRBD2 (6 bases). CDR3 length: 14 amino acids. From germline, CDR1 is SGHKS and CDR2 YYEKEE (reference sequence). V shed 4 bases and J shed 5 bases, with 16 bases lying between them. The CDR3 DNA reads TGTGCCAGCAGCGCCGGGACTCCCGCGAACGAGCAGTACTTC. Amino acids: CASSAGTPANEQYF.

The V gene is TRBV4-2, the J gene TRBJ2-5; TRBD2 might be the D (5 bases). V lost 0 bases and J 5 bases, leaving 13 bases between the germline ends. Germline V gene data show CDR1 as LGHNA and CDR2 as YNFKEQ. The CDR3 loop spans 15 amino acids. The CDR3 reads CASSQDGVIRETQYF. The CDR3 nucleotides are TGTGCCAGCAGCCAAGACGGGGTTATTCGGGAGACCCAGTACTTC.

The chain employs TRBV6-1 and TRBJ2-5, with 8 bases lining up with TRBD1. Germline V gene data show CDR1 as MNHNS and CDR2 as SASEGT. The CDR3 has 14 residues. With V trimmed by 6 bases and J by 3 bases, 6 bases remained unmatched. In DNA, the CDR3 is TGTGCCAGCAGCAGGGGGCCCAGCGAAGAGACCCAGTACTTC. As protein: CASSRGPSEETQYF.